This entry describes one TCR beta chain. Antigen: not known. This record belongs to a study of shared clonotypes between healthy human individuals. Only in-frame clones appear in the TCRdb table, and some are missing; sequencing was by immunoSEQ multiplex PCR. The sample consists of about 2 million clones, 85% to 95% of them appearing once. General study findings and limits: Naive subsets tended to show greater estimated richness than memory subsets.

The CDR3 length is 15 residues. The V end lost 4 bases, the J end lost 0 bases, and 13 bases lay between the germline ends. CDR1 SGHNT and CDR2 YYREEE come from the germline V gene (reference sequence). This rearrangement joins TRBV5-4 to TRBJ1-1; the D gene is possibly TRBD1 (5 bases). The receptor was isolated from a man younger than 35 in good health. The sequenced material came from naive CD4+ T cells sorted from blood. Indicated subset: CD45RA+ positively selected. In nucleotides, the CDR3 is TGTGCCAGCAGCCCCGGGGGTTTCTTGAACACTGAAGCTTTCTTT. It codes for CASSPGGFLNTEAFF.